A selection of T cell receptor beta chains follows, all from one sample in a study of blood T cells in healthy people across ages. One entry per CDR3 protein results from TCRdb running MiXCR on the 5' RACE reads. The table shows about 1.1 million distinct CDR3 sequences, with around two fifths occurring only once. What was sequenced was blood. Every receptor here comes from a man aged 18-30 years in good health. The CDR3 runs from the conserved cysteine through the conserved F or W. A D gene is named only where the DNA matches it firmly. Some rows mark clone size as missing; the rest say once, few, many or name a class of expanded clone.

TRBV6-2/TRBV6-3,NA,few,TRBJ1-2,CASSLTQLDGYTF,TGTGCCAGCAGTCTAACACAATTGGATGGCTACACCTTC
TRBV20-1,NA,few,TRBJ1-1,CSAYRRFEAFF,TGCAGTGCTTACCGCCGATTTGAAGCTTTCTTT
TRBV2,NA,few,TRBJ2-1,CASTNGRGSNEQFF,TGTGCCAGCACCAACGGTAGGGGGAGTAATGAGCAGTTCTTC
TRBV20-1,NA,few,TRBJ2-3,CSAPLWADTQYF,TGCAGTGCACCCTTGTGGGCAGATACGCAGTATTTT
TRBV20-1,NA,NA,TRBJ2-7,CSARDRGSLFSSYNEQYF,TGCAGTGCTAGAGATCGGGGGTCCCTCTTTAGCTCCTACAATGAGCAGTACTTC
TRBV2,TRBD1,NA,TRBJ1-1,CARRQGAEAFF,TGTGCCAGAAGACAGGGCGCTGAAGCTTTCTTT
TRBV20-1,NA,few,TRBJ1-2,CSAWTRIWPNYGYTF,TGCAGTGCCTGGACCCGGATATGGCCAAACTATGGCTACACCTTC
TRBV5-1,NA,NA,TRBJ2-3,CASSPDAVFNTDTQYF,TGCGCCAGCAGCCCGGACGCGGTATTCAACACAGATACGCAGTATTTT
TRBV14,NA,few,TRBJ2-6,CASSQVIGRSSGANVLTF,TGTGCCAGCAGCCAGGTTATAGGGAGAAGCTCTGGGGCCAACGTCCTGACTTTC
TRBV29-1,TRBD2,few,TRBJ2-1,CSVDGTSGGAVYNEQFF,TGCAGCGTTGACGGGACTAGCGGGGGGGCCGTATACAATGAGCAGTTCTTC
TRBV6-6,NA,NA,TRBJ1-2,CATSMARDYTF,TGTGCCACCTCCATGGCCCGGGACTACACCTTC
TRBV6-5,NA,few,TRBJ2-1,CASSYPGRSSYNEQFF,TGTGCCAGCAGTTACCCCGGCAGGAGCTCCTACAATGAGCAGTTCTTC
TRBV6-5,NA,NA,TRBJ2-3,CASSLVAETTSTDTQYF,TGTGCCAGCAGTTTGGTTGCGGAGACGACTAGCACAGATACGCAGTATTTT
TRBV29-1,NA,many,TRBJ1-2,CSVEREGNYGYTF,TGCAGCGTTGAGAGGGAAGGGAACTATGGCTACACCTTC
TRBV7-2,NA,NA,TRBJ1-4,CATRSPGEKLFF,TGTGCCACTCGGAGCCCAGGAGAAAAACTGTTTTTT
TRBV9,TRBD1,few,TRBJ1-2,CASSDYRGKGGYTF,TGTGCCAGCAGCGACTACAGGGGGAAAGGTGGCTACACCTTC
TRBV12-3/TRBV12-4,TRBD1,NA,TRBJ2-5,CASSRSTGQVESTHNEQYF,TGTGCCAGCAGTCGATCGACCGGACAGGTCGAGTCAACCCACAATGAGCAGTACTTC
TRBV20-1,NA,few,TRBJ1-5,CSALHSNQPQHF,TGCAGTGCTCTCCATAGCAATCAGCCCCAGCATTTT
TRBV10-3,TRBD1,NA,TRBJ2-7,CAISGQGAPEGEQYF,TGTGCCATCAGTGGTCAGGGGGCCCCGGAGGGCGAGCAGTACTTC
TRBV14,NA,NA,TRBJ1-4,CASSQDRPGSLFF,TGTGCCAGCAGCCAAGATCGACCGGGGTCGCTGTTTTTT
TRBV25-1,NA,NA,TRBJ2-7,CASSAAPYSYEQYF,TGTGCCAGCAGTGCCGCCCCCTACTCCTACGAGCAGTACTTC
TRBV7-9,NA,few,TRBJ2-5,CASSTDGGISHEQYF,TGTGCCAGCAGCACAGACGGTGGCATCTCCCATGAGCAGTACTTC
TRBV25-1,NA,few,TRBJ2-1,CASSSGMGNEQFF,TGTGCCAGCAGTTCCGGAATGGGCAATGAGCAGTTCTTC
TRBV5-6,NA,NA,TRBJ2-3,CASSFIRSTDTQYF,TGTGCCAGCAGCTTCATACGTAGCACAGATACGCAGTATTTT
TRBV5-1,NA,few,TRBJ2-5,CASSLGVAGQNQETQYF,TGCGCCAGCAGCTTGGGTGTGGCAGGTCAAAACCAAGAGACCCAGTACTTC
TRBV2,NA,NA,TRBJ1-1,CASTRTPKDTEAFF,TGTGCCAGCACCCGGACACCAAAAGACACTGAAGCTTTCTTT
TRBV12-3/TRBV12-4,TRBD2,NA,TRBJ2-2,CAARRGGLTGELFF,TGTGCCGCCCGAAGGGGAGGGCTCACCGGGGAGCTGTTTTTT
TRBV4-2,TRBD1,few,TRBJ1-1,CASSQEDRGATEAFF,TGTGCCAGCAGCCAAGAGGACAGGGGCGCCACTGAAGCTTTCTTT
TRBV29-1,TRBD1,few,TRBJ2-7,CSVSRDSMDYEQYF,TGCAGCGTCAGCCGGGACAGTATGGACTACGAGCAGTACTTC
TRBV7-9,NA,once,TRBJ1-1,CASSLARGAKGNTEAFF,TGTGCCAGCAGCCTAGCCCGGGGGGCTAAGGGGAACACTGAAGCTTTCTTT
TRBV12-5,NA,NA,TRBJ1-1,CASGFGNTEAFF,TGTGCTAGTGGTTTCGGGAACACTGAAGCTTTCTTT
TRBV12-3/TRBV12-4,TRBD2,NA,TRBJ2-3,CASSLLAGGMDTQYF,TGTGCCAGCAGTCTACTAGCGGGGGGTATGGATACGCAGTATTTT
TRBV5-1,NA,NA,TRBJ2-1,CASSWDSGDRNNEQFF,TGCGCCAGCAGCTGGGATTCAGGGGATCGGAACAATGAGCAGTTCTTC
TRBV12-3/TRBV12-4,TRBD1,NA,TRBJ2-7,CASSLVKGGFSYEQYF,TGTGCCAGCAGTTTAGTTAAAGGGGGCTTCTCCTACGAGCAGTACTTC
TRBV28,NA,NA,TRBJ1-2,CASSSTAGDGYGYTF,TGTGCCAGCAGCAGTACCGCAGGGGATGGCTATGGCTACACCTTC
TRBV13,TRBD1,NA,TRBJ1-2,CASSIRDRGVYGYTF,TGTGCCAGCAGCATTAGGGACAGGGGTGTCTACGGCTACACCTTC
TRBV5-1,NA,NA,TRBJ2-2,CASSLGILTGKLFF,TGCGCCAGCAGCTTGGGGATCCTCACCGGGAAGCTGTTTTTT
TRBV20-1,NA,NA,TRBJ1-5,CSARDPGGVYSNQPQHF,TGCAGTGCTAGAGATCCGGGAGGAGTATATAGCAATCAGCCCCAGCATTTT
TRBV5-1,NA,NA,TRBJ2-2,CASSSAQTNTGELFF,TGCGCCAGCAGCTCGGCCCAGACGAACACCGGGGAGCTGTTTTTT
TRBV5-1,NA,NA,TRBJ1-1,CASSLAGGNTKAFF,TGCGCCAGCAGCTTGGCCGGAGGGAACACTAAAGCTTTCTTT
TRBV7-9,TRBD1,NA,TRBJ2-3,CASTDRDATDTQYF,TGTGCCAGCACGGACAGGGACGCGACAGATACGCAGTATTTT
TRBV27,NA,NA,TRBJ2-2,CASSPLTPGGANTGELFF,TGTGCCAGCAGTCCCCTAACCCCGGGGGGCGCAAACACCGGGGAGCTGTTTTTT
TRBV29-1,NA,NA,TRBJ2-1,CSARDNPNEQFF,TGCAGCGCGAGGGACAACCCCAATGAGCAGTTCTTC
TRBV9,NA,few,TRBJ2-1,CASSVGGRTYNEQFF,TGTGCCAGCAGCGTAGGGGGAAGGACCTACAATGAGCAGTTCTTC
TRBV20-1,TRBD2,NA,TRBJ2-7,CSARHPGGFSEQYF,TGCAGTGCTAGGCACCCGGGGGGATTCTCCGAGCAGTACTTC
TRBV6-6,NA,NA,TRBJ2-3,CASSYFGGGNTDTQYF,TGTGCCAGCAGTTACTTCGGCGGGGGCAACACAGATACGCAGTATTTT
TRBV4-1,TRBD1,NA,TRBJ2-2,CASSQRVGQVGDTGELFF,TGCGCCAGCAGCCAAAGGGTTGGACAGGTTGGGGACACCGGGGAGCTGTTTTTT
TRBV20-1,TRBD1,few,TRBJ2-7,CSAKGQGGYEQYF,TGCAGTGCTAAGGGACAGGGGGGGTACGAGCAGTACTTC
TRBV9,TRBD1,NA,TRBJ2-3,CASSVASTGSTDTQYF,TGTGCCAGCAGCGTAGCTTCGACAGGGAGCACAGATACGCAGTATTTT
TRBV29-1,NA,NA,TRBJ1-2,CSGGEAGNYGYTF,TGCAGCGGGGGGGAGGCTGGAAACTATGGCTACACCTTC
TRBV29-1,TRBD2,NA,TRBJ2-2,CSVSPTAGLNTGELFF,TGCAGCGTTTCCCCCACAGCGGGGCTAAACACCGGGGAGCTGTTTTTT
TRBV5-1,NA,few,TRBJ1-1,CASSPPRGNTEAFF,TGCGCCAGCAGCCCACCCAGGGGGAACACTGAAGCTTTCTTT
TRBV11-1,TRBD2,NA,TRBJ2-1,CASSPRLAGGAGEQFF,TGTGCCAGCAGCCCCAGACTAGCGGGGGGAGCAGGTGAGCAGTTCTTC
TRBV10-3,TRBD1,few,TRBJ1-2,CAISGGQGAQDYGYTF,TGTGCCATCAGTGGCGGACAGGGGGCGCAAGACTATGGCTACACCTTC
TRBV20-1,NA,NA,TRBJ1-1,CSASPPGPMNTEAFF,TGCAGTGCGTCTCCTCCGGGGCCCATGAACACTGAAGCTTTCTTT
TRBV19,NA,NA,TRBJ2-7,CASSIQGSSYEQYF,TGTGCCAGTAGTATACAGGGTTCAAGCTACGAGCAGTACTTC
TRBV4-3,NA,NA,TRBJ2-7,CASSQDWGATYNEQYF,TGCGCCAGCAGCCAAGATTGGGGGGCTACCTACAATGAGCAGTACTTC
TRBV7-2,NA,NA,TRBJ2-2,CASSLGAGHTGELFF,TGTGCCAGCAGCTTAGGGGCAGGACACACCGGGGAGCTGTTTTTT
TRBV6-1,NA,NA,TRBJ2-3,CASSDSVSLIDTQYF,TGTGCCAGCAGTGATTCGGTGTCTTTGATAGATACGCAGTATTTT